The source of this T cell receptor (beta chain) is a study of cytomegalovirus exposure and HLA in healthy donors. About the study: Early released data had tens of millions of unique TCRs, all coming from HLA-typed donors. Overall study results and limits: Earlier findings revealed that most TCR beta V segments proved productive either about 87% or about 30% of the time. The authors later found most CMV-associated TCR beta chains appeared HLA-restricted.

As to this clone: Antigen: not known.

The PCR ran on 60 Vbeta and 13 Jbeta primers. Clones were read by immunoSEQ multiplex PCR, and TCRdb kept only the in-frame ones, dropping some. The sample yields roughly 160,000 clones, more than 65% seen once. Sequencing was done on a sample of PBMCs. The TCR sequence derives from a woman between 25 and 40 years old in good health and CMV-seronegative.

CDR3 sequence: CASSLGGDQETQYF. CDR3 nucleotides: TGCGCCAGCAGCCTTGGAGGGGATCAAGAGACCCAGTACTTC. This chain uses TRBV5-1 with TRBJ2-5, with a tentative D call TRBD2 (6 bases). From germline, CDR1 is SGHRS and CDR2 YFSETQ. The ends were cut back, 4 bases at V and 2 bases at J, with 12 bases in the middle. The CDR3 spans 14 residues.